This entry describes one T cell receptor (beta chain). Its antigen is undetermined. This record comes from a study of T cells after yellow fever vaccination. Study-wide context: Low-cell-number fractions underwent preparation using SMART-Seq v4 Ultra Low Input. Notes on the study in general: In FACS-sorted repertoires, abundant clonotypes from the bulk population could appear as contaminants. Most primary-vaccination clones recurred post-booster (around 97% CD4, roughly 87% CD8). It was the secondary response that reached its peak faster, day 5 versus 15, but it was weaker.

Each CDR3 protein is one row after TCRdb ran MiXCR on the 5' RACE reads. The sample contains 350,000 to 450,000 distinct CDR3 sequences, around 19% of which appear only once. This CDR3 is 13 amino acids long. Germline assignment: CDR1 SGHRS and CDR2 YFSETQ. V gave up 6 bases and J gave up 6 bases; unmatched junction bases: 5. The source was PBMCs, collected before the yellow fever booster vaccination. The clonotype was recovered from a young man who received the YFV17D yellow fever vaccine. The chain has TRBV5-1 and TRBJ1-2, with 10 bases aligning to TRBD1. CDR3 nucleotide sequence: TGCGCCAGCAACTCAGGACAGGGGGATGGCTACACCTTC. As protein: CASNSGQGDGYTF.